These T cell receptor beta chains were read from a single sample in a study of T cells after yellow fever vaccination. TCRdb ran MiXCR on the 5' RACE reads and lists one entry per CDR3 protein. The table lists 500,000 to 650,000 distinct CDR3 sequences, around an eighth of them singletons. The sequencing used PBMCs, collected on the day of the yellow fever booster vaccination. These receptors originate from a man younger than 40 who received the YFV17D yellow fever vaccine. CDR3s include the opening cysteine and the closing phenylalanine or tryptophan. The D gene is left open where the match is weak. Where a row states a size, it is once, few, many or the class of an expanded clone; other rows omit it.

j_gene: TRBJ2-7; abundance: few; v_gene: TRBV18; len: 15; d_gene: -; CDR3aa: CASSPGRGEFTEQYF
j_gene: TRBJ2-3; abundance: -; v_gene: TRBV29-1; len: 16; d_gene: -; CDR3aa: CSADTPRTPSTDTQYF
j_gene: TRBJ2-7; abundance: few; v_gene: TRBV6-6; len: 13; d_gene: TRBD1; CDR3aa: CASSYYRGYEQYF
j_gene: TRBJ2-5; abundance: few; v_gene: TRBV5-1; len: 16; d_gene: TRBD2; CDR3aa: CASSSTSGRGPETQYF
j_gene: TRBJ2-2; abundance: few; v_gene: TRBV9; len: 14; d_gene: -; CDR3aa: CASSEYYTTGELFF
j_gene: TRBJ2-1; abundance: -; v_gene: TRBV10-1; len: 14; d_gene: -; CDR3aa: CASSVSGAYNEQFF
j_gene: TRBJ2-7; abundance: few; v_gene: TRBV12-3/TRBV12-4; len: 12; d_gene: -; CDR3aa: CASSSAGYEQYF
j_gene: TRBJ1-2; abundance: -; v_gene: TRBV11-2; len: 21; d_gene: TRBD1; CDR3aa: CASSLVFHGRDRGGKDYGYTF
j_gene: TRBJ2-2; abundance: -; v_gene: TRBV5-1; len: 15; d_gene: -; CDR3aa: CASSLEGDRTGELFF
j_gene: TRBJ1-2; abundance: many; v_gene: TRBV28; len: 16; d_gene: -; CDR3aa: CASSPSGGGANYGYTF
j_gene: TRBJ2-7; abundance: few; v_gene: TRBV12-3/TRBV12-4; len: 15; d_gene: -; CDR3aa: CASSFTGMTSYEQYF
j_gene: TRBJ2-7; abundance: few; v_gene: TRBV2; len: 12; d_gene: -; CDR3aa: CASSGAEYEQYF
j_gene: TRBJ2-7; abundance: -; v_gene: TRBV19; len: 13; d_gene: -; CDR3aa: CASSIRTRNEQYF
j_gene: TRBJ2-5; abundance: -; v_gene: TRBV15; len: 16; d_gene: TRBD2; CDR3aa: CATSGRLAGGLETQYF
j_gene: TRBJ2-7; abundance: few; v_gene: TRBV5-1; len: 17; d_gene: -; CDR3aa: CASSLDGGQGPRYEQYF
j_gene: TRBJ2-3; abundance: -; v_gene: TRBV10-1; len: 13; d_gene: -; CDR3aa: CASSEQLTDTQYF
j_gene: TRBJ2-2; abundance: few; v_gene: TRBV6-2/TRBV6-3; len: 13; d_gene: -; CDR3aa: CASSPGGVGELFF
j_gene: TRBJ2-1; abundance: -; v_gene: TRBV15; len: 16; d_gene: TRBD1; CDR3aa: CATSRDQQGAFYEQFF
j_gene: TRBJ1-3; abundance: -; v_gene: TRBV18; len: 16; d_gene: -; CDR3aa: CASSRDTGISGNTIYF
j_gene: TRBJ1-6; abundance: many; v_gene: TRBV4-2; len: 16; d_gene: -; CDR3aa: CASSQVKRVLDSPLHF
j_gene: TRBJ2-1; abundance: -; v_gene: TRBV29-1; len: 10; d_gene: -; CDR3aa: CSVDQGVQFF
j_gene: TRBJ2-7; abundance: -; v_gene: TRBV12-3/TRBV12-4; len: 14; d_gene: -; CDR3aa: CASSVNVRGYEQYF
j_gene: TRBJ1-2; abundance: -; v_gene: TRBV7-2; len: 13; d_gene: TRBD1; CDR3aa: CASSLRQGNGYTF
j_gene: TRBJ2-7; abundance: few; v_gene: TRBV5-1; len: 15; d_gene: -; CDR3aa: CASSSQTGPRYEQYF
j_gene: TRBJ2-4; abundance: few; v_gene: TRBV12-3/TRBV12-4; len: 15; d_gene: -; CDR3aa: CASSQPLRAKNIQYF
j_gene: TRBJ2-1; abundance: -; v_gene: TRBV12-3/TRBV12-4; len: 11; d_gene: -; CDR3aa: CASSLTGGQFF
j_gene: TRBJ2-5; abundance: -; v_gene: TRBV20-1; len: 13; d_gene: -; CDR3aa: CSASTSREETQYF
j_gene: TRBJ1-6; abundance: few; v_gene: TRBV14; len: 15; d_gene: TRBD1; CDR3aa: CASSPTGRNNSPLHF
j_gene: TRBJ2-5; abundance: -; v_gene: TRBV7-2; len: 13; d_gene: -; CDR3aa: CASSPGVVETQYF
j_gene: TRBJ1-3; abundance: few; v_gene: TRBV12-3/TRBV12-4; len: 13; d_gene: -; CDR3aa: CASSLANLNTIYF
j_gene: TRBJ2-5; abundance: -; v_gene: TRBV7-2; len: 16; d_gene: TRBD2; CDR3aa: CASSRRPSGREETQYF
j_gene: TRBJ2-1; abundance: -; v_gene: TRBV20-1; len: 18; d_gene: TRBD2; CDR3aa: CSARDPSEAGGSRNELFF
j_gene: TRBJ2-1; abundance: -; v_gene: TRBV6-2/TRBV6-3; len: 15; d_gene: -; CDR3aa: CASSPGVRGGNEQFF
j_gene: TRBJ2-1; abundance: -; v_gene: TRBV7-8; len: 16; d_gene: TRBD2; CDR3aa: CASSLALVAGVNEQFF
j_gene: TRBJ2-7; abundance: many; v_gene: TRBV7-2; len: 15; d_gene: TRBD2; CDR3aa: CASSFSGLAGGEQYF
j_gene: TRBJ2-1; abundance: few; v_gene: TRBV3-1; len: 18; d_gene: TRBD2; CDR3aa: CASSQDRGETSAYNEQFF
j_gene: TRBJ1-1; abundance: few; v_gene: TRBV5-4; len: 12; d_gene: TRBD1; CDR3aa: CASSFYRGEAFF
j_gene: TRBJ2-1; abundance: -; v_gene: TRBV10-3; len: 15; d_gene: -; CDR3aa: CAISEPGLAIKEQFF
j_gene: TRBJ2-3; abundance: -; v_gene: TRBV11-2; len: 20; d_gene: TRBD2; CDR3aa: CASSLDEVGLAGGRTDTQYF
j_gene: TRBJ2-3; abundance: -; v_gene: TRBV30; len: 11; d_gene: -; CDR3aa: CAWSKGDTQYF
j_gene: TRBJ2-4; abundance: -; v_gene: TRBV12-3/TRBV12-4; len: 14; d_gene: TRBD2; CDR3aa: CASRSGRAKNIQYF
j_gene: TRBJ2-5; abundance: few; v_gene: TRBV25-1; len: 11; d_gene: -; CDR3aa: CASSDVGTLYF
j_gene: TRBJ2-7; abundance: -; v_gene: TRBV27; len: 16; d_gene: -; CDR3aa: CASSLYPPGERYEQYF
j_gene: TRBJ1-4; abundance: -; v_gene: TRBV5-1; len: 14; d_gene: -; CDR3aa: CASSGGSGVEKLFF
j_gene: TRBJ2-3; abundance: -; v_gene: TRBV7-9; len: 13; d_gene: TRBD1; CDR3aa: CASIRDSADTQYF
j_gene: TRBJ1-2; abundance: -; v_gene: TRBV5-1; len: 12; d_gene: TRBD1; CDR3aa: CASSEPGQGYTF
j_gene: TRBJ1-2; abundance: few; v_gene: TRBV7-8; len: 13; d_gene: -; CDR3aa: CASSRPGFYGYTF
j_gene: TRBJ2-3; abundance: -; v_gene: TRBV7-6; len: 17; d_gene: TRBD2; CDR3aa: CASSFRLGTSGTDTQYF
j_gene: TRBJ2-1; abundance: few; v_gene: TRBV6-2/TRBV6-3; len: 17; d_gene: -; CDR3aa: CASSYLTLQPSYNEQFF
j_gene: TRBJ2-5; abundance: -; v_gene: TRBV20-1; len: 15; d_gene: TRBD2; CDR3aa: CSARGGGLVLETQYF
j_gene: TRBJ2-1; abundance: -; v_gene: TRBV20-1; len: 14; d_gene: -; CDR3aa: CSARGGPGLNEQFF
j_gene: TRBJ2-1; abundance: -; v_gene: TRBV9; len: 15; d_gene: TRBD2; CDR3aa: CASSAAGTSDNEQFF
j_gene: TRBJ2-1; abundance: few; v_gene: TRBV12-3/TRBV12-4; len: 13; d_gene: TRBD1; CDR3aa: CASSSLGTGEQFF
j_gene: TRBJ2-7; abundance: -; v_gene: TRBV7-2; len: 15; d_gene: TRBD2; CDR3aa: CASSLAHSSGYEQYF
j_gene: TRBJ2-2; abundance: -; v_gene: TRBV5-4; len: 14; d_gene: -; CDR3aa: CASSLTGKTGELFF